Described below is a single T cell receptor (beta chain) sequence and its context. This specimen comes from a study of blood T cell repertoires in COVID-19. Whole-study context: Samples came from the United States, Italy and Spain, spanning acute and convalescent COVID-19. PBMCs, B-cell-depleted T cells, or T cells provided the cDNA or gDNA that made up the material.

Original handling: It was from reference gene primer amplification that nucleated cell counts were estimated. Only in-frame clones appear in the TCRdb table, and some are missing; sequencing was by immunoSEQ multiplex PCR. V and J calls and clone size are given by that table; D and trimming were obtained from the DNA. In the table there are just under 65,000 clones, around four fifths of which are singletons. In Seattle, patients joined the study during active infection and were tracked longitudinally. Sequenced: peripheral blood. The clonotype originates from a man between 60 and 75 years old with COVID-19, enrolled during active disease.

The CDR3 DNA is TGTGCCAGCAGCTTAGACTCTGGGCAAGGAACAGATACGCAGTATTTT. Translated, it gives CASSLDSGQGTDTQYF. The chain has TRBV7-6 and TRBJ2-3; D remains ambiguous. The CDR3 sequence is 16 residues long. Trimming shortened V by 1 base and J by 3 bases, and 14 bases separated the two germline ends. Germline V lookup: CDR1 SGHVS, CDR2 FNYEAQ.